This T cell receptor (beta chain) was identified during a study of esophageal squamous cell carcinoma under preoperative chemotherapy. Turning to the study itself: Both tumor-infiltrating lymphocytes and peripheral blood T cells were profiled.

The length of the CDR3 is 15 residues. CDR1 SGHTA and CDR2 FQGNSA come from the germline V gene. The junction had 8 bases not matched to a gene; V was cut back by 5 bases and J by 2 bases. This clonotype has only a few counts. Antigen unknown. TCRdb reanalysed the PCR reads using MiXCR and keeps one entry per CDR3 protein. The sample holds 16,000 or so distinct CDR3 sequences, 60% seen once. Time point defined: before preoperative PTX-NDP chemotherapy. Before surgery, patients were given preoperative paclitaxel-nedaplatin chemotherapy. Whole-study findings and limits: Tumor-infiltrating lymphocytes showed no significant post-chemotherapy TCR diversity increase, unlike peripheral T cells.

This TCR was recovered from a human donor with esophageal squamous cell carcinoma. The donor label of this sample is uncertain. The chain uses TRBV7-2 and TRBJ2-7, with 8 positions matching TRBD1. The biological material was taken from a patient given preoperative chemotherapy. The CDR3: CASSPPTGVAYEQYF. In nucleotides, the CDR3 is TGTGCCAGCAGCCCCCCGACAGGGGTTGCCTACGAGCAGTACTTC.